The present T cell receptor beta chain was sequenced within a study of T cells in Graves' hyperthyroidism and ophthalmopathy. Of note for this clonotype: Its matching antigen is unknown.

Whole-study results and caveats: Ophthalmopathy was model-predicted a median approximately 6.4 months pre-onset.

RNA transcripts were the template for amplifying TCR beta CDR3 regions. The TCR CDR3 first-round RT-PCR relied on the HTBI primer set. TCRdb called the multiplex PCR reads again in MiXCR, with one record for every CDR3 protein. The data show about 550,000 distinct CDR3 sequences, roughly 20% seen once. Losses at the gene ends were 6 bases for V and 14 bases for J; bases not matched to a gene: 12. Looked up from germline, CDR1 is SNHLY and CDR2 is FYNNEI. The CDR3 extends over 15 amino acids. The chain has TRBV2 and TRBJ2-3; 15 nucleotides line up with TRBD2. Sequencing was performed on blood. This receptor was identified in a man aged 18 to 30 with Graves' hyperthyroidism. As DNA, the CDR3 is TGTGCCAGCAGCCCCGGACTAGCGGGGGGGTCCATGCTGTATTTT. This translates into CASSPGLAGGSMLYF.